This TCR beta chain originates from a study of cytomegalovirus exposure and HLA in healthy donors (dated by TCRdb to the late 2010s). The study in broad terms: An earlier analysis of about 530 of the donors reported 276 Gb of sequence data and about 120 million unique TCR beta sequences obtained from 150 million to 200 million T cells. Roughly 320 gigabases of sequencing data and around 88 million unique TCR sequences made up an early release that covered fewer than 650 HLA-typed donors. Among the 398 genotyped donors, approximately 81% belonged to the genetic ancestry cluster associated with self-reported Caucasian donors. The study aimed to test whether cataloging public T cell receptors could reveal signatures of past pathogen exposure. The study profiled the T cell repertoires of hundreds of subjects by immunosequencing and related them to cytomegalovirus serostatus. Besides the first cohort of around 670 subjects, a separate validation cohort made up of over a hundred different subjects was used. High-throughput TCR immunosequencing, statistical association of individual TCRs with disease status, and machine learning were combined to predict cytomegalovirus infection status. A later analysis re-analyzed previously published TCR beta repertoires from approximately 700 donors and added high-resolution HLA genotyping to study TCR occurrence patterns. Rather than drawing on any new phenotypic data, the later analysis identified candidate immune exposures from TCR beta sequences and the way those sequences occurred across donors. An earlier analysis of 587 of the donors used high-throughput TCR beta sequencing to judge whether each TCR beta V gene segment behaved as functional or pseudogenic. Donor age, sex, ethnicity and CMV serostatus were compiled alongside the repertoire data. A later genetic analysis used genome-wide SNP genotypes for about three fifths of the 666 donors, treating that subset as a discovery cohort. Every repertoire in the discovery cohort had been generated on one and the same sequencing platform. HLA typing covered class I and class II loci at four-digit resolution. The number of donors typed differed by locus, with roughly 620-630 for A, B, C, DRB1 and DQB1, more than 500 for DQA1, 600 to 610 for DPA1, and around 430 for DPB1. Several DR-DQ haplotypes were treated as single units for association and clustering because of strong linkage in the cohort. Among about 410 genotyped donors of the cohort, an average of approximately 240,000 unique TCR beta nucleotide sequences was sequenced per donor, of which 15% to 20% were non-productive. The full study reports these points: In a later analysis, several top co-occurrence clusters were reported to appear linked to parvovirus B19, influenza, CMV and Epstein-Barr virus. A later analysis associated about 16,000 TCR beta sequences with specific HLA alleles at a false discovery rate of 0.05. A cluster of highly shared sequence variants was judged likely to represent a technical artifact of the sequencing pipeline. Three of the identified cytomegalovirus-associated TCR beta chains were confirmed in vitro to be specific for cytomegalovirus antigens. Because the 87-base-pair reads could not distinguish some IMGT-functional V segments, including TRBV6-2 and TRBV6-3, those segments were excluded. Presence/absence analyses assumed roughly uniform sequencing depth across donors, an assumption that may not hold. In a later analysis, HLA-associated TCR beta chains were found to be more clonally expanded and to have lower generation probabilities than equally common non-associated chains. V-gene and J-gene trimming of TCR beta chains was associated with a missense DCLRE1C variant in a later genetic analysis, and the association was replicated in an independent cohort. This cohort had only TCR beta chains sequenced, and the lack of alpha or paired-chain data limited which features could be detected. A total of roughly 160 TCR beta chains were listed by the study as associated with cytomegalovirus. HLA typing was unavailable for some donors at each locus, so association tests used only the typed subset. A further reported finding was that TCR beta sequences accurately predicted the HLA-A and HLA-B alleles for most subjects in the first cohort. Strong co-occurrence of HLA alleles, especially DR and DQ, made assigning TCR associations to individual alleles difficult. An earlier analysis of several hundred of the donors showed that most TCR beta V segments appeared in productive rearrangements either about 87% or about 30% of the time, which broadly matched IMGT annotations. A later genetic analysis reported fewer N-insertions in productive TCRs among donors in an Asian-associated ancestry cluster than the roughly 690-donor mean. According to a later analysis, TCR association rates differed among HLA loci, with DRB1 alleles showing the most associated TCRs and HLA-C alleles showing the fewest. A later analysis found that most CMV-associated TCR beta chains appeared HLA-restricted, with HLA associations seemingly driven largely by CMV exposure. Correlated functional status among segregating V segments might be attributable to linkage disequilibrium, but an unknown experimental factor could not be ruled out. CMV serostatus was the only immune exposure information available for the cohort. The classifier was reported to diagnose cytomegalovirus status with high specificity and sensitivity in both the original cohort and the validation cohort. It was suggested by the authors that the approach could potentially be generalized to other disease states and immunological phenotypes. Roughly 17 rarely observed V segments, including chromosome 9 orphons, were excluded from the earlier analysis of several hundred of the donors because counts were too low. Across donors, most TCR sequences were observed very rarely, whereas some public TCRs were present in many individuals.

The cohort consisted of approximately 670 healthy bone marrow donors. Cohort members were all nominally healthy when sampled, although unrecorded immune exposures were likely present. The donor was CMV seropositive and was included in the group of 250 to 350 seropositive cohort members. A peripheral blood sample was collected from each donor, and TCR beta sequencing was performed on peripheral blood mononuclear cells. The Qiagen DNeasy Blood Extraction Kit was used to extract genomic DNA from the blood cell samples. Receptor libraries were prepared by the immunoSEQ multiplex PCR assay. The multiplex PCR relied on a mix of 60 forward primers for TCR Vbeta segments and 13 reverse primers for TCR Jbeta segments. The CDR3 region of rearranged TCR beta genes was amplified from genomic DNA with a multiplex PCR assay. The amplified TCR beta libraries were sequenced on the Illumina HiSeq System as 87-base-pair reads. On the authors' methods: In a later analysis, tens of millions of unique TCR beta chains were counted across the 650 to 750 repertoires, and around 10 million of these chains were shared by at least two donors. To remove PCR and sequencing errors, raw reads were error-corrected and collapsed into unique sequences using a nearest-neighbor algorithm that merged closely related sequences. CDR3 sequences were aligned to IMGT reference sequences to assign V, D and J gene segments. Each retained sequence needed at least a six-nucleotide match to both a V gene segment and a J gene segment. Rearrangements were called productive when the CDR3 lacked stop codons and stayed in frame with V and J; all others were non-productive. CDR3 was defined by IMGT convention, running from the second conserved V-encoded cysteine to the conserved J-encoded phenylalanine. The earlier analysis of a few hundred of the donors excluded sequences that lacked an unambiguous match to a single V gene segment. In an earlier analysis of several hundred of the donors, V segments were called functional above 56.7% productive rearrangements and were called segregating when the between-donor standard deviation exceeded 5%. A statistical classification framework was developed to diagnose cytomegalovirus status using the catalog of TCR beta chain sequences. In a later analysis, V and J genes were assigned by comparing TCR nucleotide sequences against IMGT/GENE-DB human TR gene sequences. The TCRdist pipeline was used in a later analysis to assign CDR3 sequences and most-parsimonious VDJ recombination scenarios. In a later analysis, each TCR beta chain was defined by its CDR3 amino acid sequence together with its V-gene family, and reads lacking a unique V-gene family were excluded. A later analysis removed 500 to 600 highly shared, low-generation-probability nucleotide sequences to deal with suspected cross-contamination and a sequencing artifact. For each public chain, a later analysis derived a clonal expansion index from normalized ranks of inferred template counts within each repertoire. Generation probabilities in a later analysis came from a VDJ recombination model fitted to out-of-frame rearrangements, and those results were checked against IGoR. A later analysis scored TCR-TCR, TCR-HLA and TCR-CMV co-occurrence with hypergeometric tests, applying a repertoire-size bias correction to TCR pairs. In a later analysis, false discovery rates were estimated by permuting HLA or CMV assignments 20 times. A later analysis grouped co-occurring TCRs with DBSCAN, adding TCRdist sequence similarity when clustering within HLA-allele-positive subsets. For co-occurrence clustering, repertoires with fewer than 30,000 or more than 120,000 public chains were excluded, along with four to six repertoires with anomalous nucleotide sharing. The clones in this table, taken by TCRdb from immuneACCESS, are in-frame only. Not every clone is retained; where verified, under half of the shortfall comes from an unresolved V gene, and the cause of the rest is unknown. V, J and clone size are those of that table, while D and trimming were read from the DNA. For this sample there are roughly 180,000 clones; 75% to 85% appear just once. The top ten clones comprise more than 0.95% of the sample.

The V end gives up 4 bases and the J end 12 bases, leaving 7 bases in the junction not matched to a gene. Including the terminal cysteine and phenylalanine, the CDR3 comprises 12 residues. The CDR3 DNA has 36 bases and is translated from base 1. According to the germline V gene, CDR1 reads SGHDT and CDR2 reads YYEEEE. A remark on this clone: Its antigen is unknown. One base away there is no much larger clone; base qualities are not given.

Sequenced material: PBMCs. The receptor was isolated from a girl aged 2 to 9 in good health and CMV-seropositive. The rearranged chain carries TRBV5-6 and TRBJ2-1; 7 nucleotides in the junction match TRBD1. The CDR3 region reads CASSPDRDRQFF. The DNA reads TGTGCCAGCAGCCCCGACAGGGATCGGCAGTTCTTC.